The clone carrying this T cell receptor (beta chain) was observed once. The ends lost 3 bases at V and 4 bases at J; junction bases unmatched: 11. CDR1 is PRHDT and CDR2 is FYEKMQ in the germline V gene (reference sequence). The CDR3 contains 17 residues. This sample is part of a study of T cell changes during pregnancy in multiple sclerosis. Sequenced by immunoSEQ multiplex PCR; TCRdb stores in-frame clones only, minus some. This table has fewer than 60,000 clones, roughly 91% appearing once. V and J are TRBV13 and TRBJ2-3, with 9 nucleotides matching TRBD2. This clonotype originated in a female donor in good health, enrolled as a control in a pregnancy study. The starting material was peripheral blood, obtained in the third trimester of pregnancy. This CDR3 is CASSFYGGGAWADTQYF. DNA of the CDR3: TGTGCCAGCAGCTTTTATGGCGGGGGGGCCTGGGCAGATACGCAGTATTTT.